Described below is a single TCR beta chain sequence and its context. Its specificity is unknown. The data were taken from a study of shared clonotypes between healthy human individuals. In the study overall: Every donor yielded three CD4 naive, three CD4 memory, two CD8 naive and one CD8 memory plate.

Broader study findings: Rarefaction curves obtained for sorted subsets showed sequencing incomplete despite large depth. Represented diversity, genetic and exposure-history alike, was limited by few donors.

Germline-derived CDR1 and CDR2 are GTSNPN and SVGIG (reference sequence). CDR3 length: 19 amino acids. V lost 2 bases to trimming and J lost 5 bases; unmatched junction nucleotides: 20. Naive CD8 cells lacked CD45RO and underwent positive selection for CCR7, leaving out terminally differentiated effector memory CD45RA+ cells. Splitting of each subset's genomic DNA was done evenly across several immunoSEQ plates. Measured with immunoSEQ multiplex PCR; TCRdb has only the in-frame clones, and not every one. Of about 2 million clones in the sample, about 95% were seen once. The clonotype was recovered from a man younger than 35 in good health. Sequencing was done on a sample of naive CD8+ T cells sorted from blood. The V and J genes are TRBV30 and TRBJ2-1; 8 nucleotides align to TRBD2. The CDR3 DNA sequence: TGTGCCTGGAGTCTCTCCCCCCCCGGGACTAGACTTTTAGACAATGAGCAGTTCTTC. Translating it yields CAWSLSPPGTRLLDNEQFF.